Listed below are T cell receptor beta chains from one sample, sequenced in a study of blood T cell repertoires in COVID-19. The repertoire was sequenced with immunoSEQ multiplex PCR; TCRdb's copy has only in-frame clones and lacks some. The data contain some 87,000 clones, about 81% of them singletons. Sequencing used peripheral blood. These receptors were taken from a human donor in a cohort sampled during active COVID-19. The CDR3 runs from the conserved cysteine through the conserved F or W. A D gene is named only where the DNA matches it firmly. Size tells how often a clone was seen (once, few, many) or the class of an expanded clone, and some rows leave it out.

DNA	CDR3	D	V	J	size
TGTGCTAGCAGCTTACGAAGCCGGGGTGGGACAGATACGCAGTATTTT	CASSLRSRGGTDTQYF	.	TRBV7-7	TRBJ2-3	.
TGTGCCACCAGTGACCCTGGTAACGGGAAAGATTACGAGCAGTACTTC	CATSDPGNGKDYEQYF	.	TRBV24-1	TRBJ2-7	.
TGTGCCAGCAGTTCGCCGGGAAACTATGGCTACACCTTC	CASSSPGNYGYTF	.	TRBV6-6	TRBJ1-2	.
TGTGCCAGCAGCTTCGTACTATCTCCGGGGGAGCAGTACTTC	CASSFVLSPGEQYF	.	TRBV5-6	TRBJ2-7	.
TGTGCCAGCAGTTACTTTGGTAGCGGGGACACCGGGGAGCTGTTTTTT	CASSYFGSGDTGELFF	TRBD2	TRBV6-5	TRBJ2-2	.
TGCGCCAGCAGGAGGACAGGGGGCCCTGGAAACACCATATATTTT	CASRRTGGPGNTIYF	TRBD1	TRBV4-1	TRBJ1-3	.
TGTGCCAGCAGTTTAGGCCAGAACTATGGCTACACCTTC	CASSLGQNYGYTF	.	TRBV27	TRBJ1-2	.
TGTGCCAGCAGCCCCCAGATTATCCTTAACACCGGGGAGCTGTTTTTT	CASSPQIILNTGELFF	.	TRBV7-3	TRBJ2-2	.
TGCGCCAGCACGCGGGGGACAACAGATACGCAGTATTTT	CASTRGTTDTQYF	.	TRBV5-1	TRBJ2-3	.
TGTGCCAGCAGCTTGACAGGGGGCTCTTTCTACGAGCAGTACTTC	CASSLTGGSFYEQYF	TRBD1	TRBV13	TRBJ2-7	few
TGTGCCAGCAGCCAAATCGGCGGGACCTATGGCTACACCTTC	CASSQIGGTYGYTF	.	TRBV9	TRBJ1-2	.
TGTGCCAGCAGCTCCGATTGGACTAGCGGGGGGCTCAATGAGCAGTTCTTC	CASSSDWTSGGLNEQFF	TRBD2	TRBV7-9	TRBJ2-1	.
TGTGCCAGCAGCCAAGAAATTAGCGGGGGGGCCGAAAATGAGCAGTTCTTC	CASSQEISGGAENEQFF	TRBD2	TRBV3-1/TRBV3-2	TRBJ2-1	.